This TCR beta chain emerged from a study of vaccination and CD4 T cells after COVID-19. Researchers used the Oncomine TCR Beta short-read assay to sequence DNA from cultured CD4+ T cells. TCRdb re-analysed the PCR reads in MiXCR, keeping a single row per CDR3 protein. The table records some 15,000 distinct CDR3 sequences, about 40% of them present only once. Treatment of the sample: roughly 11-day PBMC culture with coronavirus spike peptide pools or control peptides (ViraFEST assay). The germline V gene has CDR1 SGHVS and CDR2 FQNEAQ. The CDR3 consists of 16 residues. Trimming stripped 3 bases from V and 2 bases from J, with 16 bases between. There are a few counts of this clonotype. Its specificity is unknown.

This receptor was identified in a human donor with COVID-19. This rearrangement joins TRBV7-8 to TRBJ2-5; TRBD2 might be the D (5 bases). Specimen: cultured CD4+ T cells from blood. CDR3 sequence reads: CASSFAGTLIQETQYF. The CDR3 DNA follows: TGTGCCAGCAGCTTTGCGGGCACTTTAATACAAGAGACCCAGTACTTC. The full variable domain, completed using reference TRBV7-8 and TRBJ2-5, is GAGVSQSPRYKVAKRGQDVALRCDPISGHVSLFWYQQALGQGPEFLTYFQNEAQLDKSGLPSDRFFAERPEGSVSTLKIQRTQQEDSAVYLCASSFAGTLIQETQYFGPGTRLLVL.